This entry concerns a single T cell receptor beta chain. Antigen specificity is unknown. Approximately 40,000 productive templates were obtained per sample on average. Clones were read by immunoSEQ multiplex PCR, and TCRdb kept only the in-frame ones, dropping some. The sample contains 6,000 to 9,500 clones, around 92% of which appear only once. Germline V gene sequence: CDR1 SGHRS, CDR2 YFSETQ. V was pared by 0 bases and J by 0 bases, with 0 bases of the junction left unmatched. CDR3 length: 15 residues. These data originate in a study of STAT3 mutations in large granular lymphocyte leukemia. Study context: Under 50% of treated T-LGLL patients showed hematologic response to immunosuppression. General study findings and limits: Some patients had dominant TCR clones larger than their STAT3 mutant burden. In T-cell large granular lymphocyte leukemia, about half of patients showed multiple immunodominant subclonotypes.

This clonotype was obtained from a man aged 50-59 years with T-cell large granular lymphocyte leukemia. Some clones in this sample may be carry-over from other donors' samples. Sample: peripheral blood mononuclear cells. The gene calls are TRBV5-1 and TRBJ2-5, with TRBD1 matching 9 bases. The CDR3 region is CASSLGDRDQETQYF. In DNA, the CDR3 is TGCGCCAGCAGCTTGGGGGACAGGGACCAAGAGACCCAGTACTTC.